A single T cell receptor beta chain is shown here with its context. The target antigen is unknown. The entry originates in a study of cytotoxic CD8 clonotypes in ibrutinib-treated CLL. Study summary: Patients: roughly 11 relapsed/refractory, roughly 15 treatment-naive, 17 to 18 IGHV unmutated.

Overall study results and limits: Clonality increased at ibrutinib response and stayed stable in sustained remission. At progression, however, it fell back toward baseline. Against age-matched healthy donors, baseline clonality ran higher and tracked circulating CD8+ T-cell counts.

Germline CDR1 reads SGHNT; CDR2 reads YYREEE (reference sequence). The V and J ends lost 0 bases and 2 bases respectively, with 8 bases between them. CDR3 length: 14 amino acids. The method was immunoSEQ multiplex PCR; TCRdb's version includes in-frame clones alone and lacks a portion of them. The profile shows roughly 150,000 clones, approximately 80% of them singletons. The source material was PBMCs, sampled after 12 months of ibrutinib treatment. This chain connects TRBV5-4 to TRBJ2-5, with no clear D. This clonotype was obtained from a human donor with chronic lymphocytic leukemia. The CDR3 region has the DNA TGTGCCAGCAGCTTGGGGGCAGGACAAGAGACCCAGTACTTC. It is translated as CASSLGAGQETQYF.